This passage covers 23 T cell receptor beta chains from one sample sequenced in a study of identical twins. MiXCR, run by TCRdb on the 5' RACE reads, gives a single entry per CDR3 protein. The sample holds a few hundred thousand distinct CDR3 sequences, about 8.3% seen once. This sample was also put to use in a study of yellow fever vaccine responses in identical twins.

The material sequenced was CD8+ T cells sorted from blood. Every receptor here comes from a young woman in good health.

This clonotype occurred a few times. The chain joins TRBV3-1 to TRBJ2-7; D may be TRBD2 (6 bases). The ends were cut back, 2 bases at V and 3 bases at J, with 8 bases in the middle. The CDR3 spans 13 residues. Germline CDR1 is LGHDT and CDR2 is YNNKEL (reference sequence). The CDR3 DNA sequence: TGTGCCAGCAGCCAACAGGACTACTACGAGCAGTACTTC. It encodes CASSQQDYYEQYF.

The sample holds a few counts of this clonotype. V usage is TRBV3-1 and J usage is TRBJ2-2; the D is unclear. V was clipped by 2 bases and J by 7 bases, with 17 bases between them. CDR1 and CDR2 from the germline V gene are LGHDT and YNNKEL (reference sequence). The CDR3 consists of 16 residues. Written as DNA, the CDR3 is TGTGCCAGCAGCCAACACTTCCGCCGGGCCCTCGGGGAGCTGTTTTTT. Translated: CASSQHFRRALGELFF.

This clonotype was detected many times. The genes are TRBV13 and TRBJ1-1, with D perhaps TRBD1 (5 bases). The CDR3 is made up of 12 amino acids. Germline CDR1 is PRHDT and CDR2 is FYEKMQ (reference sequence). Trimming left V 5 bases short and J 8 bases short, with 12 bases between. CDR3 nucleotide sequence: TGTGCCAGCAGCCCCTGGGGCGGGGAAGCTTTCTTT. Protein: CASSPWGGEAFF.

The rearrangement uses TRBV7-2 and TRBJ2-7, with 10 bases fitting TRBD2. The CDR3 extends over 14 amino acids. V shed 2 bases, J shed 6 bases, and the junction held 4 bases outside the gene matches. Germline loops: CDR1 SGHTA, CDR2 FQGNSA. CDR3 nucleotide sequence: TGTGCCAGCAGCTTACTAGCGGGAGAACCCGAGCAGTACTTC. It specifies CASSLLAGEPEQYF.

This clonotype was seen a handful of times. The genes are TRBV12-3 or TRBV12-4 and TRBJ2-7, with 9 bases lining up with TRBD1. The V segment lost 5 bases and the J segment 2 bases; nucleotides outside the gene matches: 10. The CDR3 contains 16 residues. The CDR3 bases are TGTGCCAGCAGTCGGCGGGACAGGGTCTTCGCCTACGAGCAGTACTTC. It yields the protein CASSRRDRVFAYEQYF.

V gene TRBV12-5 combines with J gene TRBJ2-1; D ambiguous. The CDR3 spans 13 residues. Trimming pared 2 bases from V and 8 bases from J, leaving 10 bases between. CDR1 is LGHNT, CDR2 FRNRAP, per germline. CDR3 amino acids: CASGLSILHEQFF. The DNA for the CDR3 is TGTGCTAGTGGTTTGTCAATCCTGCATGAGCAGTTCTTC.

This clonotype was seen only a few times. The CDR3 loop reads CSATPGLAGEETQYF. In DNA, the CDR3 is TGCAGTGCTACACCGGGACTAGCGGGAGAAGAGACCCAGTACTTC. The chain carries TRBV20-1 and TRBJ2-5, with TRBD2 identical over 14 bases. The length of the CDR3 is 15 residues. V shed 4 bases, J shed 3 bases, and the junction held 4 bases outside the gene matches. Per the germline V gene, CDR1 is DFQATT and CDR2 is SNEGSKA (reference sequence).

CDR3 residues: CASSLTTGGAGDTQYF. In DNA form, the CDR3 reads TGTGCCAGCAGTTTAACAACCGGGGGGGCTGGAGATACGCAGTATTTT. This chain links TRBV27 with TRBJ2-3, with 8 bases fitting TRBD2. The ends lost 2 bases at V and 5 bases at J; junction bases unmatched: 9. The CDR3 is 16 amino acids. Looked up from germline, CDR1 is MNHEY and CDR2 is SMNVEV (reference sequence).

This clonotype has a handful of counts. The rearrangement links TRBV12-3 or TRBV12-4 to TRBJ2-7; 12 nucleotides align to TRBD2. The CDR3 extends over 13 amino acids. With 10 bases clipped from V and 3 bases from J, the junction kept 4 bases outside the gene matches. CDR3 nucleotides: TGTGCCACTCAGACTAGCGGGAGCTACGAGCAGTACTTC. It encodes CATQTSGSYEQYF.

This clonotype has just a few counts. In nucleotides, the CDR3 is TGCAGCGTTGAAGATCTTCAGGGGGGCAAGGCCGGGGAGCTGTTTTTT. It codes for CSVEDLQGGKAGELFF. The gene calls are TRBV29-1 and TRBJ2-2; TRBD1 might be the D (7 bases). The CDR3 spans 16 residues. The germline gives CDR1 SQVTM, CDR2 ANQGSEA. The germline V and J ends were trimmed by 0 bases and 6 bases, with 17 bases remaining between them.

V gene TRBV20-1 combines with J gene TRBJ2-5; TRBD2 matches 7 bases. Trimming took 5 bases from V and 5 from J; bases not matched to a gene: 11. The CDR3 has 14 residues. CDR1 and CDR2 (germline): DFQATT, SNEGSKA (reference sequence). CDR3 DNA: TGCAGTGCTGGAGGGAGGGGTTTGTGGGAGACCCAGTACTTC. Its translation: CSAGGRGLWETQYF.

This clonotype showed up many times. The rearrangement uses TRBV25-1 and TRBJ2-1; 8 bases map to TRBD1. The CDR3 runs to 14 residues. V was pared by 2 bases and J by 5 bases, with 2 bases of the junction left unmatched. Germline V CDR1 and CDR2: MGHDK, SYGVNS. CDR3 sequence reads: CASSEDRGDNEQFF. CDR3 in DNA: TGTGCCAGCAGTGAAGACAGGGGAGACAATGAGCAGTTCTTC.

The gene calls are TRBV7-8 and TRBJ2-1, with 7 bases aligning to TRBD1. With 4 bases clipped from V and 4 bases from J, the junction kept 7 bases outside the gene matches. Germline V gene lookup returns CDR1 SGHVS and CDR2 FQNEAQ. CDR3 length: 15 amino acids. This chain's CDR3 is CASSSRTGVYNEQFF. As DNA, the CDR3 is TGTGCCAGCAGCTCCCGGACAGGCGTATACAATGAGCAGTTCTTC.

The chain combines TRBV20-1 with TRBJ2-7; 11 bases agree with TRBD2. The V and J ends lost 6 bases and 2 bases, in that order; junction bases with no gene match: 9. Germline V CDR1 and CDR2: DFQATT, SNEGSKA (reference sequence). This CDR3 region has 15 residues. CDR3 in amino acids: CSAKKGLAETYEQYF. CDR3 DNA sequence: TGCAGTGCCAAAAAGGGACTAGCGGAAACCTACGAGCAGTACTTC.

This clonotype has only a few counts. The chain couples TRBV27 to TRBJ1-6; D may be TRBD1 (5 bases). The germline V gene encodes CDR1 MNHEY and CDR2 SMNVEV (reference sequence). The CDR3 totals 14 residues. V lost 5 bases and J lost 9, with 14 bases in between. The CDR3 reads CASSVGWGGSPLHF. CDR3 coding DNA: TGTGCCAGCAGTGTTGGGTGGGGCGGTTCACCCCTCCACTTT.

The chain is built from TRBV3-1 and TRBJ2-1, with 12 positions matching TRBD2. Unmatched junction bases numbered 7, after V lost 1 base and J lost 6 bases. Germline loops: CDR1 LGHDT, CDR2 YNNKEL (reference sequence). This CDR3 is built from 17 residues. CDR3 sequence (DNA): TGTGCCAGCAGCCAAGTGGCTAGCGGGAGGGCCGGCAATGAGCAGTTCTTC. This sequence encodes CASSQVASGRAGNEQFF.

This clonotype was counted at least ten times. The chain combines TRBV10-2 with TRBJ2-3, with D unresolved. Looked up from germline, CDR1 is WSHSY and CDR2 is SAAADI. Trimming pared 7 bases from V and 0 bases from J, leaving 5 bases between. The CDR3 contains 12 residues. The CDR3 DNA sequence: TGCGCCAGCAAACCGAGCACAGATACGCAGTATTTT. Its protein is CASKPSTDTQYF.

The chain employs TRBV4-2 and TRBJ1-1; no definite D call. With 1 base removed from V and 2 bases from J, the gap between germline ends came to 11 bases. The CDR3 sequence is 15 residues long. Germline values: CDR1 LGHNA, CDR2 YNFKEQ. CDR3 bases: TGTGCCAGCAGCCAAGGGCCGGGCGCCAACACTGAAGCTTTCTTT. Translated, it gives CASSQGPGANTEAFF.

This clonotype was seen repeatedly, ten times or more. The chain couples TRBV4-3 to TRBJ2-7, with D unresolved. The CDR3 contains 16 residues. The germline V gene encodes CDR1 LGHNA and CDR2 YSLEER. Trimming removed 0 bases from V and 0 bases from J, with 12 bases in between. CDR3 loop: CASSQELQDSSYEQYF. The CDR3 nucleotides are TGCGCCAGCAGCCAAGAACTGCAAGATAGCTCCTACGAGCAGTACTTC.

This clonotype was seen ten or more times. The chain carries TRBV6-4 and TRBJ2-1, with 7 bases that match TRBD1. The CDR3 is made up of 19 amino acids. From germline, CDR1 is MRHNA and CDR2 SNTAGT. V dropped 6 bases and J dropped 0; count of bases not matched to a gene: 17. The CDR3 sequence: CASSSMNYRGRSSYNEQFF. The CDR3 DNA is TGTGCCAGCAGCTCCATGAATTACAGGGGCCGAAGCTCCTACAATGAGCAGTTCTTC.

Ten or more counts support this clonotype. The rearrangement joins TRBV12-3 or TRBV12-4 to TRBJ2-1; 8 positions match TRBD1. With V trimmed by 4 bases and J by 3 bases, 5 bases remained unmatched. This CDR3 is 15 amino acids long. The DNA of the CDR3 is TGTGCCAGCAGTTGGACCGGGACAGGCTACAATGAGCAGTTCTTC. Translation gives CASSWTGTGYNEQFF.

This clonotype was seen a handful of times. The chain employs TRBV27 and TRBJ2-2, with a weak D call TRBD1 (5 bases). V lost 5 bases, J lost 4 bases, and 17 bases lay in between. CDR1 and CDR2 from the germline V gene are MNHEY and SMNVEV (reference sequence). The CDR3 covers 16 residues. The CDR3 bases are TGTGCCAGCAGTCCCCAGACAGTCAGAGGCACCGGGGAGCTGTTTTTT. Its translation: CASSPQTVRGTGELFF.

This clonotype showed up many times. The chain employs TRBV5-6 and TRBJ2-7; 12 bases are a match to TRBD1. V gave up 4 bases and J gave up 7 bases; unmatched junction bases: 9. The CDR3 covers 15 residues. Germline assignment: CDR1 SGHDT and CDR2 YYEEEE. The CDR3: CASSNRDRGHLEQYF. The CDR3 nucleotides are TGTGCCAGCAGCAACCGGGACAGGGGGCATTTGGAGCAGTACTTC.